This TCR beta chain originates from a study of blood T cell repertoires in COVID-19. Whole-study context: Material from acute and convalescent COVID-19 was sourced from the United States, Italy and Spain.

TCRdb's copy holds only in-frame clones and misses some; the assay was immunoSEQ multiplex PCR. Among roughly 250,000 clones listed, roughly 80% were seen once. Germline V gives CDR1 SNHLY, CDR2 FYNNEI. CDR3 length equals 13 residues. The V end lost 10 bases, the J end lost 3 bases, and 15 bases lay between the germline ends. The rearrangement uses TRBV2 and TRBJ1-2; D uncertain. The sample was peripheral blood. This TCR was recovered from a woman aged 80 or over with acute or convalescent COVID-19. The CDR3 here is CATRPGEDYGYTF. CDR3 DNA sequence: TGTGCCACCCGACCCGGGGAAGACTATGGCTACACCTTC. Based on the CDR3 plus reference TRBV2 and TRBJ1-2, the full variable domain is EPEVTQTPSHQVTQMGQEVILRCVPISNHLYFYWYRQILGQKVEFLVSFYNNEISEKSEIFDDQFSVERPDGSNFTLKIRSTKLEDSAMYFCATRPGEDYGYTFGSGTRLTVV.